Listed here is a single TCR beta chain. Its antigen is still unknown. Per-base qualities were not stored, and no clone one base away is much larger. The immunoSEQ Assay was the method used to sequence TCRbeta CDR3 regions. After extraction, genomic DNA underwent amplification by bias-controlled multiplex PCR, followed by high-throughput sequencing. Concerning the study's data processing: Collapsing and filtering of sequences were performed to quantify the absolute abundance of each unique TCRbeta CDR3 region. Usable DNA was measured by amplifying reference genes present in all nucleated cells, and TCRbeta template counts were normalized to that usable DNA to estimate T cell fraction. Repertoire TCRs were annotated as SARS-CoV-2-specific by exact matching of V gene, CDR3 amino acid sequence and J gene to a known reactive TCR set. The reference SARS-CoV-2 TCR set was obtained from MIRA and was filtered for enrichment in COVID-19-positive ImmuneCODE repertoires, whereby public or cross-reactive TCRs were removed. Based on the MIRA antigens, annotated TCRs were further analysed at the level of specific ORF or position within ORF. Depth was the summed frequency of annotated unique rearrangements, while breadth was defined as annotated unique rearrangements over total unique productive rearrangements. TCR breadth was compared between groups using two-sided Wilcoxon rank-sum tests. Drawn from immuneACCESS, this table holds only the in-frame rearrangements with V and J called that TCRdb kept. Clones are partly lost; checked studies trace under half to an unresolved V gene and leave the rest unexplained. The D gene and trimming were derived from the DNA, and the V and J assignments and clone size from that table. The sample data list some 450,000 clones, and 90% of these were observed just once. The ten most abundant clones make up roughly 3.9% of the sample.

The sample originates from a study of Ad26.COV2.S vaccination and SARS-CoV-2 variants (dated by TCRdb to the early 2020s). About the investigation overall: Vaccine-arm donors were drawn from COV1001, a multicentre, randomized, double-blind, placebo-controlled phase I-IIa trial of Ad26.COV2.S in healthy adults. Ad26.COV2.S was administered intramuscularly at 5 x 10^10 or 1 x 10^11 viral particles, either as a single shot or as two shots given 56 days apart. TCRbeta repertoire sequencing was used to assess the specificity and breadth of SARS-CoV-2-reactive T cell receptors after Ad26.COV2.S vaccination. A total of approximately 30 samples were included in the TCR-sequenced set, comprising 19 Ad26.COV2.S vaccine recipients, 5 placebo recipients and 8 SARS-CoV-2 convalescent individuals. Trial participants were randomized into five groups of five, in which low-dose or high-dose Ad26.COV2.S was given once or twice, or placebo was given on both occasions. Throughout the experiments and outcome assessment, investigators stayed blinded to trial group allocation. What the study reported, not specific to this receptor: The authors noted that total T cell responses may have been underestimated by the TCR breadth and depth analyses. The study was not powered to compare responses between vaccine doses or regimens. Compared with placebo recipients, Ad26.COV2.S recipients showed higher spike-specific TCR breadth (P = 0.0014). Vaccine and placebo recipients had comparable non-spike TCR breadth, which fits with the vaccine containing only spike. After vaccination, spike-specific CD8+ and CD4+ T cell responses were reported to show substantial breadth.

The intended sense of this specimen's treatment or condition label: roughly 20 received Ad26.COV2.S at low or high dose, single or two shots; 5 received placebo; per-sample allocation not given. For vaccine and placebo recipients, repertoires were sequenced using samples collected on day 63 after the first injection. Between 29 July and 7 August 2020, Cohort 1b enrolled some 25 adults aged 18-55 years at one site in Boston, USA. Ad26.COV2.S was a replication-incompetent adenovirus type 26 vector that expressed a prefusion-stabilized SARS-CoV-2 spike protein derived from the original Wuhan strain. Trimming takes 4 bases off V and 5 bases off J; junction bases not matched to a gene: 10. The CDR3 numbers 16 residues from cysteine through phenylalanine. The kept DNA is CDR3 alone, 48 bases in frame from the first base. Sequences SGHRS (CDR1) and YFSETQ (CDR2) are obtained from the germline V gene.

This specimen consisted of peripheral blood, obtained in a trial of Ad26.COV2.S vaccine versus placebo. This chain joins TRBV5-1 to TRBJ2-3; TRBD2 fits 10 bases in the junction. The receptor was derived from a person between 18 and 65 years old who received the Ad26.COV2.S COVID-19 vaccine or a placebo. The CDR3 protein: CASSPGLAAKVDTQYF. The bases are TGCGCCAGCAGCCCCGGACTAGCGGCGAAGGTAGATACGCAGTATTTT.